The T cell receptor beta chain under discussion was sequenced for a study of blood T cell repertoires in COVID-19 (dated by TCRdb to the early 2020s). Regarding the research as a whole: Samples from collaborators originated in the United States, Italy and Spain and spanned both the acute and convalescent phases of COVID-19. The material from the prospective study consisted of cDNA or gDNA derived from T cells, B-cell-depleted T cells, or PBMCs. Subjects who had been exposed to COVID-19, were actively infected with it, or had recovered from it provided the deeply sampled blood TCRbeta repertoires that made up the dataset. A freely available public database, intended as a resource for researchers studying the immune response to SARS-CoV-2, is where the repertoires were released. The samples were drawn from two sources: the first 160 participants of the ongoing ImmuneRACE study, and 1,000 to 1,500 subjects contributed by 6 global collaborators. The sample metadata nearly always contained a de-identified subject ID, COVID-19 status, age in years and sex. Where available, HLA class I and class II types were taken from metadata supplied by the sample provider and were not determined by assay-based typing.

The immunoSEQ Assay, a bias-controlled multiplex PCR, was used to amplify TCRbeta CDR3 regions from genomic DNA. Per the original workflow: Within the assay, amplification of reference gene primers was used to estimate how many nucleated cells each sample contained. Sequence reads were collapsed and filtered to measure the absolute abundance of every unique TCRbeta CDR3 rearrangement. For each sample, productive Simpson clonality was calculated by taking the square root of Simpson's diversity index across productive rearrangements. Imported from immuneACCESS, the table was reduced by TCRdb to in-frame sequences with V and J called. These copies leave out some clones; in studies compared against another copy, an unresolved V gene accounts for under half, and the cause of the remainder is not known. Clone size and the V and J calls come from that table; the DNA yielded D and trimming. The sample yields 210,000 or so clones; nearly 90% were counted once. The ten largest clones take up about 0.59% of the sample.

This clone was counted between two and nine times. What antigen it recognizes has not been identified. Per-base qualities were not stored, and no clone one base away is much larger. From the cysteine through the phenylalanine, the CDR3 covers 16 amino acids. The read is trimmed to its CDR3 DNA, 48 bases read in frame from base 1. The germline ends are 13 bases apart after V is trimmed by 2 bases and J by 2 bases. CDR1 and CDR2, per the germline V gene, are MNHEY and SVGEGT. Collaborating institutions collected whole blood in K2EDTA tubes following their own protocols. For TCRbeta analysis, collaborator samples were shipped as frozen whole blood, as isolated PBMCs, or as DNA extracted from either sample type. General conclusions and limits of the study: The amount of clinical and demographic metadata varied by source and participant and was provided uncurated.

The sample consisted of peripheral blood. The chain is assembled from TRBV6-2 or TRBV6-3 and TRBJ1-5; the D gene is perhaps TRBD1, from 5 matching bases. The receptor's source is a man aged 45-60 years with acute or convalescent COVID-19. The nucleotide sequence is given as TGTGCCAGCAGTTACGGGGGGGACGCCCGCAATCAGCCCCAGCATTTT. Its amino acids are CASSYGGDARNQPQHF.